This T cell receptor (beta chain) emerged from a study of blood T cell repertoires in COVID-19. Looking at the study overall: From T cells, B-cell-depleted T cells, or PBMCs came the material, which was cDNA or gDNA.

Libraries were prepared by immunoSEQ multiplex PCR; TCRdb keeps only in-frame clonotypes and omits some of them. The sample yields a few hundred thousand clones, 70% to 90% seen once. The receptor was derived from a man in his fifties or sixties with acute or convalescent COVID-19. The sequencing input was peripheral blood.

The DNA of the CDR3 is TGTGCCACCAGTGATTATTGGGACAGGGAATCAACTATTGATGGCTACACCTTC. This sequence encodes CATSDYWDRESTIDGYTF. The chain links TRBV24-1 to TRBJ1-2, with 9 positions matching TRBD1. V gave up 2 bases and J gave up 6 bases; unmatched junction bases: 15. Germline V gives CDR1 KGHDR, CDR2 SFDVKD. The CDR3 is made up of 18 amino acids.